This T cell receptor (beta chain) was captured by sequencing in a study of T cell changes during pregnancy in multiple sclerosis. Clones were read by immunoSEQ multiplex PCR, and TCRdb kept only the in-frame ones, dropping some. The repertoire holds tens of thousands of clones, with 90% as singletons. This receptor was identified in a female donor in good health, enrolled as a control in a pregnancy study. The sequences come from peripheral blood, collected in the first trimester of pregnancy.

The CDR3 is CASSLGRGFRNEQFF. DNA for the CDR3: TGTGCCAGCAGCTTAGGGCGGGGGTTTAGGAATGAGCAGTTCTTC. This rearrangement joins TRBV7-2 to TRBJ2-1; 7 positions match TRBD2. The V gene's germline CDR1 is SGHTA and CDR2 FQGNSA. This CDR3 has 15 amino acids. Germline trimming cut 1 base from V and 7 bases from J; bases unmatched to any gene: 7.